Listed below are T cell receptor beta chains from one sample, sequenced in a study of response to subunit inactivated influenza vaccine. TCRdb re-analysed the RT-PCR reads in MiXCR, keeping a single row per CDR3 protein. The sample contains approximately 520,000 distinct CDR3 sequences, over 25% of which appear only once. The sample was CD4+ T cells sorted from PBMCs, taken less than 6 days after vaccination. The receptors originated from a man aged 45-65 years who received an inactivated influenza vaccine. Each CDR3 is given with its conserved first and last residue. Each record gives: CDR3 DNA, CDR3 protein, clone size, V gene, J gene, D gene. A D gene is named only where the DNA matches it firmly. Clone sizes are given selectively: once, few, many, or a class where the clone is expanded.

cdr3_nt: TGCAGTGCTATGAGAGGGACAGGGAGGAAAAATCAGCCCCAGCATTTT
cdr3_aa: CSAMRGTGRKNQPQHF
clone_size: few
v_call: TRBV20-1
j_call: TRBJ1-5
d_call: TRBD1

cdr3_nt: TGTGCCAGCAGCGTCGGGGGGATAAGAAATCAGCCCCAGCATTTT
cdr3_aa: CASSVGGIRNQPQHF
clone_size: few
v_call: TRBV28
j_call: TRBJ1-5
d_call: -

cdr3_nt: TGTGCCAGCAGCCCCGGGACTTACGGTACGCAGTATTTT
cdr3_aa: CASSPGTYGTQYF
clone_size: once
v_call: TRBV28
j_call: TRBJ2-3
d_call: -

cdr3_nt: TGCGCCAGCAACGGTTTCGGACAGCCCAATGAGCAGTTCTTC
cdr3_aa: CASNGFGQPNEQFF
clone_size: few
v_call: TRBV5-1
j_call: TRBJ2-1
d_call: -

cdr3_nt: TGTGCCTGGAGTGAATTTGGGAACGCCGGGGAGCTGTTTTTT
cdr3_aa: CAWSEFGNAGELFF
clone_size: few
v_call: TRBV30
j_call: TRBJ2-2
d_call: -

cdr3_nt: TGTGCCAGCAGCTACGGACAGGGGAACACTGAAGCTTTCTTT
cdr3_aa: CASSYGQGNTEAFF
clone_size: many
v_call: TRBV6-5
j_call: TRBJ1-1
d_call: TRBD1

cdr3_nt: TGTGCCAGCAGTGAATATGGTCTCAGGGCAGGGAGGCATGGCTACACCTTC
cdr3_aa: CASSEYGLRAGRHGYTF
clone_size: -
v_call: TRBV25-1
j_call: TRBJ1-2
d_call: -

cdr3_nt: TGTGCCAGCAGTTACTCGATCTCGATGAACACTGAAGCTTTCTTT
cdr3_aa: CASSYSISMNTEAFF
clone_size: -
v_call: TRBV6-5
j_call: TRBJ1-1
d_call: -

cdr3_nt: TGTGCCAGCAGTTTTAAGCCCCGGCAGCCCCAGCATTTT
cdr3_aa: CASSFKPRQPQHF
clone_size: few
v_call: TRBV12-3/TRBV12-4
j_call: TRBJ1-5
d_call: -

cdr3_nt: TGTGCCAGCAGACCCCTAGCGGGGGATAGGAACGAGCAGTACTTC
cdr3_aa: CASRPLAGDRNEQYF
clone_size: -
v_call: TRBV6-2/TRBV6-3
j_call: TRBJ2-7
d_call: TRBD2

cdr3_nt: TGTGCCAGCAGCCCGACAGGGGGGTACGGGCAGTATTTT
cdr3_aa: CASSPTGGYGQYF
clone_size: -
v_call: TRBV6-1
j_call: TRBJ2-3
d_call: TRBD1

cdr3_nt: TGTGCCAGCAGTTCAGCGGTTTATGAGCAGTTCTTC
cdr3_aa: CASSSAVYEQFF
clone_size: few
v_call: TRBV5-5
j_call: TRBJ2-1
d_call: -

cdr3_nt: TGCAGTGCTAGAGATAACAGGGACAATCAGCCCCAGCATTTT
cdr3_aa: CSARDNRDNQPQHF
clone_size: few
v_call: TRBV20-1
j_call: TRBJ1-5
d_call: -

cdr3_nt: TGTGCCAGCAGCCGCACTCCCGGGACAAGCTCCTACGAGCAGTACTTC
cdr3_aa: CASSRTPGTSSYEQYF
clone_size: few
v_call: TRBV6-1
j_call: TRBJ2-7
d_call: -

cdr3_nt: TGCAGTGCTATTTTCCCAGGGGGCTATGGCTACACCTTC
cdr3_aa: CSAIFPGGYGYTF
clone_size: -
v_call: TRBV20-1
j_call: TRBJ1-2
d_call: TRBD1

cdr3_nt: TGCGCCAGCAGCTTGGTTAGGACAGGGTCAGACTATGGCTACACCTTC
cdr3_aa: CASSLVRTGSDYGYTF
clone_size: few
v_call: TRBV5-1
j_call: TRBJ1-2
d_call: TRBD1

cdr3_nt: TGCGCCAGCAGCCTGATACCCGGGACTAGCGGCTACAATGAGCAGTTCTTC
cdr3_aa: CASSLIPGTSGYNEQFF
clone_size: -
v_call: TRBV5-1
j_call: TRBJ2-1
d_call: TRBD2

cdr3_nt: TGTGCCAGCATCCGACGGGAGACGTCCTACAATGAGCAGTTCTTC
cdr3_aa: CASIRRETSYNEQFF
clone_size: many
v_call: TRBV7-9
j_call: TRBJ2-1
d_call: -

cdr3_nt: TGTGCCAGCAGTGGGGACGCGGCCCGCACAGATACGCAGTATTTT
cdr3_aa: CASSGDAARTDTQYF
clone_size: -
v_call: TRBV9
j_call: TRBJ2-3
d_call: -

cdr3_nt: TGTGCCAGCAGCCCACGGACAGCCACCATTTGGGCCGGGGAGCTGTTTTTT
cdr3_aa: CASSPRTATIWAGELFF
clone_size: few
v_call: TRBV9
j_call: TRBJ2-2
d_call: -

cdr3_nt: TGTGCCAGCAGAACCGGGACAAGATCCTACGAGCAGTACTTC
cdr3_aa: CASRTGTRSYEQYF
clone_size: -
v_call: TRBV27
j_call: TRBJ2-7
d_call: -

cdr3_nt: TGTGCCAGCAGTTTAACGGGACAACCCTACGAGCAGTACTTC
cdr3_aa: CASSLTGQPYEQYF
clone_size: -
v_call: TRBV12-3/TRBV12-4
j_call: TRBJ2-7
d_call: -

cdr3_nt: TGCGCCAGCAAATCCAGGAGGGCAGATACGCAGTATTTT
cdr3_aa: CASKSRRADTQYF
clone_size: -
v_call: TRBV5-1
j_call: TRBJ2-3
d_call: -

cdr3_nt: TGCAGTGCTAGGGGGTTTCGCGGTACCACAGATACGCAGTATTTT
cdr3_aa: CSARGFRGTTDTQYF
clone_size: -
v_call: TRBV20-1
j_call: TRBJ2-3
d_call: -